The 18 T cell receptor beta chains below all came from one sample that was sequenced in a study of T-cell reconstitution after alpha-beta-depleted transplantation in children. Unique molecular identifiers were incorporated when the TCRbeta library was constructed. TCRdb re-analysed the PCR reads in MiXCR, keeping a single row per CDR3 protein. The sample has roughly 790,000 distinct CDR3 sequences; roughly 15% are singletons. The material sequenced was PBMCs, mostly from graft donor cells, taken 360 days after TCRalphabeta/CD19-depleted stem cell transplant. Source of these receptors: a male patient between 5 and 17 years old who had a stem cell transplant for acute lymphoblastic leukemia, so the T cells may come from the graft donor.

The chain links TRBV20-1 to TRBJ2-7, with TRBD2 matching over 12 bases. From germline, CDR1 is DFQATT and CDR2 SNEGSKA (reference sequence). This CDR3 has 16 amino acids. Unmatched junction bases numbered 8, after V lost 3 bases and J lost 2 bases. CDR3 residues: CSARGTSGPYTYEQYF. CDR3 sequence (DNA): TGCAGTGCTAGGGGGACTAGCGGGCCCTATACCTACGAGCAGTACTTC.

The chain links TRBV7-9 to TRBJ2-3, with 8 positions matching TRBD2. Germline V gene data show CDR1 as SEHNR and CDR2 as FQNEAQ (reference sequence). Trimming at V came to 5 bases and at J to 0 bases, leaving 4 bases not matched to a gene. The CDR3 covers 15 residues. The CDR3 DNA reads as TGTGCCAGCAGCCGTAGCGGGACTAGCACAGATACGCAGTATTTT. Amino acids: CASSRSGTSTDTQYF.

This clonotype has a handful of counts. The gene calls are TRBV30 and TRBJ2-3; D is perhaps TRBD2 (5 bases). This CDR3 has 10 amino acids. Germline V lookup: CDR1 GTSNPN, CDR2 SVGIG (reference sequence). V dropped 4 bases and J dropped 7 bases, with 6 bases sitting between them. CDR3 loop: CAWMTNTQYF. The DNA of the CDR3 is TGTGCCTGGATGACTAATACGCAGTATTTT. The complete variable domain, with remaining parts taken from reference TRBV30 and TRBJ2-3, reads SQTIHQWPATLVQPVGSPLSLECTVEGTSNPNLYWYRQAAGRGLQLLFYSVGIGQISSEVPQNLSASRPQDRQFILSSKKLLLSDSGFYLCAWMTNTQYFGPGTRLTVL.

The table lists this clonotype with a few counts. The chain couples TRBV7-8 to TRBJ1-5; 9 bases map to TRBD1. CDR1 and CDR2 (germline): SGHVS, FQNEAQ. This CDR3 has 15 amino acids. V trimming: 5 bases; J trimming: 5 bases; junction bases outside the gene matches: 7. CDR3 loop: CASSRTDRGDQPQHF. In DNA, the CDR3 is TGTGCCAGCAGCCGAACAGACAGGGGGGATCAGCCCCAGCATTTT.

This clonotype showed up just a few times. V and J are TRBV20-1 and TRBJ2-1, with TRBD1 matching over 8 bases. Losses at the gene ends were 7 bases for V and 6 bases for J; bases not matched to a gene: 8. The CDR3 is made up of 13 amino acids. From germline, CDR1 is DFQATT and CDR2 SNEGSKA (reference sequence). CDR3 nucleotide sequence: TGCAGTGGGACAGGGTTGGTAGGCAATGAGCAGTTCTTC. Translating it yields CSGTGLVGNEQFF.

The chain recombines TRBV20-1 with TRBJ2-7; D may correspond to TRBD1 or TRBD2 (5 bases each). V was clipped by 0 bases and J by 4 bases, with 13 bases between them. Per germline, CDR1 DFQATT and CDR2 SNEGSKA (reference sequence). CDR3 size: 14 residues. In nucleotides, the CDR3 is TGCAGTGCTAGAGAAGGGTCGAGGGGATACGAGCAGTACTTC. Translating gives CSAREGSRGYEQYF.

This clonotype was picked up many times. This chain joins TRBV10-3 and TRBJ2-3; 9 bases fit TRBD1. Germline V CDR1 and CDR2: ENHRY, SYGVKD. The V and J ends lost 3 bases and 3 bases, in that order; junction bases with no gene match: 4. The CDR3 contains 15 residues. The CDR3 region is CAISENRGRTDTQYF. For the CDR3, the DNA is TGTGCCATCAGTGAAAACAGGGGGCGGACAGATACGCAGTATTTT.

This clonotype was detected a few times. The chain couples TRBV10-3 to TRBJ1-2; D possibly corresponds to TRBD1 (5 bases). Germline assignment: CDR1 ENHRY and CDR2 SYGVKD. Trimming shortened V by 3 bases and J by 3 bases, and 8 bases separated the two germline ends. This CDR3 contains 13 residues. Here the CDR3 reads CAISEGAYYGYTF. The CDR3 DNA reads TGTGCCATCAGTGAAGGGGCTTACTATGGCTACACCTTC.

This clonotype was counted only a few times. The chain uses TRBV5-1 and TRBJ2-7; 9 bases are shared with TRBD2. V trimming: 4 bases; J trimming: 6 bases; junction bases outside the gene matches: 14. Per germline, CDR1 SGHRS and CDR2 YFSETQ. The CDR3 length is 16 residues. CDR3 nucleotide sequence: TGCGCCAGCAGCACGGATCCGGGACTAGCACCTGTCGAGCAGTACTTC. It encodes CASSTDPGLAPVEQYF.

CDR3 coding DNA: TGCAGCTTCTGGGGGGGGGGCCCTGAAGCTTTCTTT. This encodes CSFWGGGPEAFF. The chain carries TRBV29-1 and TRBJ1-1, with D tentatively TRBD1 (6 bases). Deletions cut 8 bases from V and 6 bases from J, with 16 bases between. Per the germline V gene, CDR1 is SQVTM and CDR2 is ANQGSEA. The CDR3 runs 12 residues.

The V gene is TRBV12-3 or TRBV12-4, the J gene TRBJ2-4, with 7 bases matching TRBD2. This CDR3 is built from 14 residues. V trimming: 6 bases; J trimming: 7 bases; junction bases outside the gene matches: 9. CDR3 residues: CASSHSGGGNIQYF. Here the CDR3 DNA reads TGTGCCAGCAGCCACTCGGGGGGAGGCAACATTCAGTACTTC.

This clonotype was picked up a small number of times. The genes are TRBV20-1 and TRBJ2-7; TRBD1 is a possible D gene (6 bases). The germline V gene encodes CDR1 DFQATT and CDR2 SNEGSKA (reference sequence). Trimming pared 1 base from V and 2 bases from J, leaving 15 bases between. This CDR3 spans 15 amino acids. CDR3 in amino acids: CSARGDTSHTYEQYF. The DNA for the CDR3 is TGCAGTGCTAGAGGGGACACCTCGCATACCTACGAGCAGTACTTC.

The V gene is TRBV29-1, the J gene TRBJ2-7; D possibly corresponds to TRBD2 (5 bases). The CDR3 has 14 amino acids. V was clipped by 5 bases and J by 0 bases, with 14 bases between them. Germline V gene lookup returns CDR1 SQVTM and CDR2 ANQGSEA. The CDR3 region is CSVNGLGGSYEQYF. CDR3 in DNA: TGCAGCGTTAATGGGTTAGGAGGCTCCTACGAGCAGTACTTC.

This clonotype was seen at least ten times. The genes are TRBV2 and TRBJ2-7; 8 bases map to TRBD1. This CDR3 comprises 15 residues. V trimming: 2 bases; J trimming: 2 bases; junction bases outside the gene matches: 5. Germline V gives CDR1 SNHLY, CDR2 FYNNEI. CDR3 in DNA: TGTGCCAGCAGTGAACTCGGGACAGGTACCTACGAGCAGTACTTC. Protein: CASSELGTGTYEQYF.

This clonotype was counted between two and nine times. The chain is built from TRBV12-3 or TRBV12-4 and TRBJ2-7, with TRBD1 identical over 8 bases. The CDR3 is made up of 15 amino acids. Unmatched junction bases numbered 10, after V lost 3 bases and J lost 6 bases. CDR3 sequence reads: CASSLAQGDFGEQYF. CDR3 DNA: TGTGCCAGCAGTTTGGCACAGGGGGATTTTGGCGAGCAGTACTTC.

This clonotype turned up a few times. The gene calls are TRBV5-1 and TRBJ2-5; 8 nucleotides line up with TRBD1. V lost 5 bases to trimming and J lost 6 bases; unmatched junction nucleotides: 15. Germline CDR1 reads SGHRS; CDR2 reads YFSETQ. The CDR3 runs to 16 residues. The CDR3 region is CASSSRGLPGKKTQYF. CDR3 sequence (DNA): TGCGCCAGCAGTTCCAGGGGGCTGCCGGGTAAAAAGACCCAGTACTTC.

The V and J genes are TRBV4-1 and TRBJ2-1; 11 positions match TRBD2. CDR3 length: 15 amino acids. The junction had 6 bases not matched to a gene; V was cut back by 2 bases and J by 9 bases. CDR1 and CDR2 (germline): MGHRA, YSYEKL. The CDR3 reads CASSQLLAGVFEQFF. In DNA form, the CDR3 reads TGCGCCAGCAGCCAATTACTAGCGGGAGTTTTTGAGCAGTTCTTC.

This clonotype was recorded at least ten times. The V gene is TRBV12-3 or TRBV12-4, the J gene TRBJ2-5; D is unclear. The CDR3 has 13 amino acids. Trimming cost V 6 bases and J 5 bases, with 13 bases left between them. CDR3: CASSLYTRETQYF. CDR3 nucleotide sequence: TGTGCCAGCAGCCTATACACGCGGGAGACCCAGTACTTC.